The present T cell receptor beta chain was sequenced within a study of blood T cell repertoires in COVID-19. The V gene's germline CDR1 is MNHEY and CDR2 SMNVEV (reference sequence). The CDR3 is made up of 17 amino acids. V shed 0 bases and J shed 0 bases, with 14 bases lying between them. As handled by the study authors: Reference gene primer amplification gave estimated nucleated cell counts. Sequencing used immunoSEQ multiplex PCR; TCRdb keeps in-frame clones, though not all of them. V and J calls and clone size follow that table, whereas D and trimming were derived from the DNA. The repertoire consists of about 140,000 clones, with around 90% occurring once and the leading ten covering about 1.6%.

The TCR comes from a woman aged 55-69 years with acute or convalescent COVID-19. This chain connects TRBV27 to TRBJ1-2, with D unclear. The material sequenced was peripheral blood. The CDR3, as DNA: TGTGCCAGCAGTTTATCGTTCAGCAACGGAGCTAACTATGGCTACACCTTC. This sequence encodes CASSLSFSNGANYGYTF.